Reported below is one T cell receptor (beta chain). The data stem from a study of blood T cell repertoires in COVID-19. At the level of the study: Acute and convalescent COVID-19 samples came from the United States, Italy and Spain. Sources were T cells, B-cell-depleted T cells, or PBMCs; the material itself was cDNA or gDNA.

TCRdb keeps only in-frame clones here, not all; method: immunoSEQ multiplex PCR. This table holds roughly 170,000 clones, 75% to 80% found once. This CDR3 is built from 11 residues. Between the trimmed V and J ends, which lost 8 bases and 8 bases, there was a span of 13 bases. Looked up from germline, CDR1 is MNHEY and CDR2 is SVGAGI. The chain is built from TRBV6-5 and TRBJ2-7, with TRBD2 as a possible D gene (5 bases). This receptor was taken from a woman in her 70s with acute or convalescent COVID-19. Sequencing used peripheral blood. CDR3 nucleotide sequence: TGTGCCAGCCAGACTACAACAAAGCAGTACTTC. It translates to CASQTTTKQYF.